Detailed here is one T cell receptor (beta chain). Libraries were prepared by immunoSEQ multiplex PCR; TCRdb keeps only in-frame clonotypes and omits some of them. The repertoire holds fewer than 250,000 clones, 85% to 90% seen once, with about 2.9% in the top ten. This entry is derived from a study of blood T cell repertoires in COVID-19. The germline V gene encodes CDR1 LGHDT and CDR2 YNNKEL (reference sequence). V lost 1 base and J lost 0, with 6 bases in between. The CDR3 is made up of 14 amino acids. Sequencing was done on a sample of peripheral blood. This clonotype originated in a man in his sixties with acute or convalescent COVID-19. V is TRBV3-1 (or the pseudogene TRBV3-2) and J is TRBJ1-2; D is uncertain. The CDR3 DNA sequence: TGTGCCAGCAGCCAAGGTAATACTAACTATGGCTACACCTTC. Protein product: CASSQGNTNYGYTF.